The 4 T cell receptor beta chains below were found in one sample sequenced in a study of T cell changes during pregnancy in multiple sclerosis. TCRdb's table, derived via immunoSEQ multiplex PCR, lists solely in-frame clones and lacks some. The sample contains about 12,000 clones, around 84% of which appear only once. This sample comprised CD8+ T cells from peripheral blood mononuclear cells, obtained after pregnancy. These receptors all come from a female donor in good health, enrolled as a control in a pregnancy study.

J is TRBJ2-7 and V is TRBV30, with D perhaps matching TRBD1 (6 bases). The V end lost 4 bases, the J end lost 3 bases, and 13 bases lay between the germline ends. Per the germline V gene, CDR1 is GTSNPN and CDR2 is SVGIG (reference sequence). This CDR3 spans 13 amino acids. Written as DNA, the CDR3 is TGTGCCTGGACGTCAGGGGTCAGCTACGAGCAGTACTTC. This gives the protein CAWTSGVSYEQYF.

Written as DNA, the CDR3 is TGTGCCAGCAGCCCCCGAGTGCGGGAAAGTGGCGAGCAGTACTTC. It specifies CASSPRVRESGEQYF. This chain uses TRBV7-2 with TRBJ2-7; D is possibly TRBD2 (6 bases). CDR3 length: 15 residues. Trimming removed 5 bases from V and 6 bases from J, with 20 bases in between. Germline-derived CDR1 and CDR2 are SGHTA and FQGNSA.

This clone is a singleton in its sample. The rearrangement uses TRBV18 and TRBJ2-5, with no clear D. Trimming pared 2 bases from V and 2 bases from J, leaving 12 bases between. The CDR3 runs to 15 residues. CDR1 and CDR2 (germline): KGHSH, LQKENI. As DNA, the CDR3 is TGTGCCAGCTCACCATTCCCCGACTCTCAAGAGACCCAGTACTTC. Amino acid sequence: CASSPFPDSQETQYF.

This chain connects TRBV7-8 to TRBJ2-1; 9 nucleotides align to TRBD2. Germline lookup yields CDR1 SGHVS and CDR2 FQNEAQ. CDR3 size: 18 residues. J gave up 0 bases and V 1 base, and 7 bases lay outside the gene matches. The CDR3 protein is CASSLVVAGGSSYNEQFF. The CDR3 nucleotides are TGTGCCAGCAGCTTAGTTGTGGCGGGAGGGAGCTCCTACAATGAGCAGTTCTTC.